The 17 T cell receptor beta chains below were found in one sample sequenced in a study of cytomegalovirus exposure and HLA in healthy donors. In the PCR, 60 Vbeta and 13 Jbeta primers were used. Sequenced by immunoSEQ multiplex PCR; TCRdb stores in-frame clones only, minus some. The sample's table shows approximately 120,000 clones. Sequenced sample: PBMCs. The origin of the receptors is a man younger than 40 in good health and CMV-seronegative.

The chain joins TRBV4-3 to TRBJ1-2, with D perhaps matching TRBD1 (6 bases). The CDR3 runs 15 residues. CDR1 is LGHNA, CDR2 YSLEER, per germline. Trimming removed 0 bases at V and 3 bases at J, with 11 bases between. The CDR3 coding sequence is TGCGCCAGCAGCCAAGATCGGCGGGGGCACTATGGCTACACCTTC. Encoded protein: CASSQDRRGHYGYTF.

J is TRBJ2-5 and V is TRBV27, with 8 bases matching TRBD2. The CDR3 spans 16 residues. V lost 5 bases to trimming and J lost 5 bases; unmatched junction nucleotides: 13. Germline loops: CDR1 MNHEY, CDR2 SMNVEV (reference sequence). The CDR3, as DNA: TGTGCCAGCAGTACCCGTTCGGGGGGGCGGGGGGAGACCCAGTACTTC. Protein product: CASSTRSGGRGETQYF.

The chain carries TRBV4-2 and TRBJ1-2, with no clear D. Trimming took off 0 bases at V and 6 bases at J, with 14 bases between the two ends. Per germline, CDR1 LGHNA and CDR2 YNFKEQ. The CDR3 is made up of 15 amino acids. CDR3 protein: CASSQESAGHHGYTF. The CDR3, as DNA: TGTGCCAGCAGCCAAGAAAGTGCAGGCCACCATGGCTACACCTTC.

The J gene is TRBJ2-7, the V gene TRBV19; no clear D gene. The V gene lost 0 bases and the J gene lost 0 bases, with 6 bases spanning the gap. This CDR3 has 14 amino acids. Germline loops: CDR1 LNHDA, CDR2 SQIVND (reference sequence). The CDR3 loop is CASSIDTNSYEQYF. Written as DNA, the CDR3 is TGTGCCAGTAGTATAGATACAAACTCCTACGAGCAGTACTTC.

The chain couples TRBV6-1 to TRBJ1-5, with D possibly TRBD1 on 5 matching bases. From germline, CDR1 is MNHNS and CDR2 SASEGT. The CDR3 consists of 15 residues. V dropped 4 bases and J dropped 4 bases, with 14 bases sitting between them. The CDR3 protein is CASSAFHGTNQPQHF. Written as DNA, the CDR3 is TGTGCCAGCAGTGCCTTCCATGGGACTAATCAGCCCCAGCATTTT.

The rearrangement uses TRBV28 and TRBJ2-7, with a weak D call TRBD1 (6 bases). The CDR3 extends over 12 amino acids. Germline lookup yields CDR1 MDHEN and CDR2 SYDVKM. Between the trimmed V and J ends, which lost 6 bases and 6 bases, there was a span of 12 bases. The DNA for the CDR3 is TGTGCCAGCAGATCCGGGACAATCGAGCAGTACTTC. Translation: CASRSGTIEQYF.

This sequence joins TRBV25-1 and TRBJ1-2; TRBD1 might be the D (6 bases). Germline values: CDR1 MGHDK, CDR2 SYGVNS. The ends were cut back, 0 bases at V and 5 bases at J, with 19 bases in the middle. The CDR3 has 17 residues. In nucleotides, the CDR3 is TGTGCCAGCAGTGAATATAGTGAGCAGGGGCCGGGGTATGGCTACACCTTC. Residues: CASSEYSEQGPGYGYTF.

The CDR3 region is CASSVREGNIQYF. The DNA for the CDR3 is TGTGCCAGCAGTGTGCGGGAGGGAAACATTCAGTACTTC. V usage is TRBV2 and J usage is TRBJ2-4; TRBD2 aligns across 9 bases. Germline trimming cut 4 bases from V and 6 bases from J; bases unmatched to any gene: 1. This CDR3 is 13 amino acids long. The germline gives CDR1 SNHLY, CDR2 FYNNEI.

V is TRBV6-6 and J is TRBJ2-2; TRBD1 might be the D (5 bases). V lost 2 bases and J lost 4, with 14 bases in between. The CDR3 sequence is 16 residues long. Germline CDR1 MNHNY, CDR2 SVGAGI (reference sequence). In DNA form, the CDR3 reads TGTGCCAGCAGTTACCGTCAGGGTGTAGGCACCGGGGAGCTGTTTTTT. Its protein is CASSYRQGVGTGELFF.

The rearrangement uses TRBV28 and TRBJ1-2, with unresolved D. The CDR3 has 15 residues. Trimming removed 6 bases at V and 2 bases at J, with 16 bases between. From germline, CDR1 is MDHEN and CDR2 SYDVKM. CDR3: CASRGRGRLNYGYTF. In DNA, the CDR3 is TGTGCCAGCAGGGGTCGAGGGCGTCTAAACTATGGCTACACCTTC.

The V gene is TRBV5-4, the J gene TRBJ2-5; 7 bases map to TRBD2. CDR1 is SGHNT, CDR2 YYREEE, per germline (reference sequence). V shed 3 bases and J 3 bases; nucleotides not matched to a gene: 8. This CDR3 contains 15 residues. The CDR3 loop is CASSSKRDQEETQYF. CDR3 coding DNA: TGTGCCAGCAGCTCGAAGCGGGACCAAGAAGAGACCCAGTACTTC.

The J gene is TRBJ2-2, the V gene TRBV5-4, with a tentative D call TRBD1 (5 bases). V lost 0 bases and J lost 6, with 18 bases in between. Germline CDR1 is SGHNT and CDR2 is YYREEE (reference sequence). The CDR3 length is 17 residues. The CDR3 region has the DNA TGTGCCAGCAGCTTGGAGAACCAGGGTGGTGCGTCCGGGGAGCTGTTTTTT. Translated, it gives CASSLENQGGASGELFF.

The chain has TRBV7-3 and TRBJ1-4, with 8 bases that match TRBD1. The V segment lost 6 bases and the J segment 7 bases; nucleotides outside the gene matches: 10. Looked up from germline, CDR1 is SGHTA and CDR2 is FQGTGA. The CDR3 loop spans 15 amino acids. The CDR3 DNA is TGTGCCAGCAGTCACAATTGGGACAGGAGTGAAAAACTGTTTTTT. Amino acid sequence: CASSHNWDRSEKLFF.

The chain couples TRBV2 to TRBJ1-2, with no clear D. Trimming took off 5 bases at V and 3 bases at J, with 13 bases between the two ends. CDR1 SNHLY and CDR2 FYNNEI come from the germline V gene. The length of the CDR3 is 14 residues. CDR3 in amino acids: CASSRPTDDYGYTF. CDR3 nucleotides: TGTGCCAGCAGTCGGCCCACAGATGACTATGGCTACACCTTC.

The chain carries TRBV27 and TRBJ2-4, with D possibly TRBD2 on 6 matching bases. Trimming stripped 5 bases from V and 5 bases from J, with 10 bases between. Germline CDR1 and CDR2: MNHEY and SMNVEV (reference sequence). This CDR3 has 13 residues. CDR3 sequence: CASSRTGENIQYF. The CDR3 bases are TGTGCCAGCAGTCGGACGGGGGAAAACATTCAGTACTTC.

V usage is TRBV11-2 and J usage is TRBJ2-7, with 10 nucleotides matching TRBD2. The CDR3 is 14 amino acids. V lost 1 base, J lost 7 bases, and 4 bases stayed unmatched. Per germline, CDR1 SGHAT and CDR2 FQNNGV. CDR3 in DNA: TGTGCCAGCAGCTTAGGGCTAGCGGGAGATGAGCAGTACTTC. It yields the protein CASSLGLAGDEQYF.

The V and J genes are TRBV5-1 and TRBJ2-7; 13 bases map to TRBD2. The CDR3 runs 15 residues. The germline V gene encodes CDR1 SGHRS and CDR2 YFSETQ. After removal of 2 bases from V and 5 bases from J, the junction contained 4 bases not matched to a gene. Here the CDR3 reads CASSLKGLAGDEQYF. The CDR3 coding sequence is TGCGCCAGCAGCTTAAAAGGACTAGCGGGAGACGAGCAGTACTTC. Combining the CDR3 with reference TRBV5-1 and TRBJ2-7 gives the whole variable domain KAGVTQTPRYLIKTRGQQVTLSCSPISGHRSVSWYQQTPGQGLQFLFEYFSETQRNKGNFPGRFSGRQFSNSRSEMNVSTLELGDSALYLCASSLKGLAGDEQYFGPGTRLTVT.